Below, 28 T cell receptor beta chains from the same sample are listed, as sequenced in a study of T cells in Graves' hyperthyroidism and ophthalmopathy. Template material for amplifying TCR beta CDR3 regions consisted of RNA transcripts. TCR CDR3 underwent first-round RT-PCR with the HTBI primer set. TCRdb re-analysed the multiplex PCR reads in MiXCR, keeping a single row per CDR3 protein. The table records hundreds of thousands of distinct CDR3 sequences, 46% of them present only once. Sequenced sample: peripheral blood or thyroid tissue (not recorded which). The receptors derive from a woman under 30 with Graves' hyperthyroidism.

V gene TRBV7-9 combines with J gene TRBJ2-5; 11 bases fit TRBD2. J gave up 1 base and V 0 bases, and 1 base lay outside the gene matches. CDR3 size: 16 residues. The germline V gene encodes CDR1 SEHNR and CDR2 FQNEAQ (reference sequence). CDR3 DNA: TGTGCCAGCAGCTTAGCTAGCGGGGGGGCCCAAGAGACCCAGTACTTC. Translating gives CASSLASGGAQETQYF. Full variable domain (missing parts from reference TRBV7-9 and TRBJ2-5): DTGVSQNPRHKITKRGQNVTFRCDPISEHNRLYWYRQTLGQGPEFLTYFQNEAQLEKSRLLSDRFSAERPKGSFSTLEIQRTEQGDSAMYLCASSLASGGAQETQYFGPGTRLLVL.

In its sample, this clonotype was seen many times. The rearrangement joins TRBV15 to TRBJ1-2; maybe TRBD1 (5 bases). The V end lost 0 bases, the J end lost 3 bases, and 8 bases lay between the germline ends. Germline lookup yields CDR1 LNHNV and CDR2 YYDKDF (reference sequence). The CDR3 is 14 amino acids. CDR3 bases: TGTGCCACCAGCAGAGATCGGGACGACTATGGCTACACCTTC. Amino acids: CATSRDRDDYGYTF.

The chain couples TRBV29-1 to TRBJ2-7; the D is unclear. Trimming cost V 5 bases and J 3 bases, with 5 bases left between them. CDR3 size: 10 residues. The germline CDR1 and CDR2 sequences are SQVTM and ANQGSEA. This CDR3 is CSVKGYEQYF. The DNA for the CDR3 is TGCAGCGTTAAAGGCTACGAGCAGTACTTC.

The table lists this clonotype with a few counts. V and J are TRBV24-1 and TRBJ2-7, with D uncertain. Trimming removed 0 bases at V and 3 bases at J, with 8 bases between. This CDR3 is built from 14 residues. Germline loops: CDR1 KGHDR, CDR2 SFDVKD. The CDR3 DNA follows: TGTGCCACCAGTGATTTGCAAGGGTTCTACGAGCAGTACTTC. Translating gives CATSDLQGFYEQYF.

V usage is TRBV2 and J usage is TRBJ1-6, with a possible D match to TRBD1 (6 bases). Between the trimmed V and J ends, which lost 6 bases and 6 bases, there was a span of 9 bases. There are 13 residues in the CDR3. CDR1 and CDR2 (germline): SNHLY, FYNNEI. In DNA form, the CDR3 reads TGTGCCAGCAGACAGGGACTTAATTCACCCCTCCACTTT. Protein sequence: CASRQGLNSPLHF.

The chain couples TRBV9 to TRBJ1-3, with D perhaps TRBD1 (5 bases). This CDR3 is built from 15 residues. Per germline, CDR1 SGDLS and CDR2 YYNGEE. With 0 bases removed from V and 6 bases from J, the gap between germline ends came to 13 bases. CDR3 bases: TGTGCCAGCAGCGTAGGGGACGTCCTAACAAACACCATATATTTT. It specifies CASSVGDVLTNTIYF.

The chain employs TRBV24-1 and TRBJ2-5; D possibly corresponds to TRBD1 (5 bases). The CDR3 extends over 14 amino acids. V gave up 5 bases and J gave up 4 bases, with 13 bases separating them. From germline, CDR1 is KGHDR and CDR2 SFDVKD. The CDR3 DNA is TGTGCCACCAGTGGAACAAACAGGAGAGAGACCCAGTACTTC. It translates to CATSGTNRRETQYF.

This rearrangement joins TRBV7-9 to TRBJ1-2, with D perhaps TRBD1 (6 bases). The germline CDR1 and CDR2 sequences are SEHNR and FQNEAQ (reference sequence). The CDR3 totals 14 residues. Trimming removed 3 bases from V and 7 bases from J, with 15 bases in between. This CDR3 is CASSLDSEMSGYTF. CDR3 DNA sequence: TGTGCCAGCAGCTTGGACAGCGAAATGAGTGGCTACACCTTC.

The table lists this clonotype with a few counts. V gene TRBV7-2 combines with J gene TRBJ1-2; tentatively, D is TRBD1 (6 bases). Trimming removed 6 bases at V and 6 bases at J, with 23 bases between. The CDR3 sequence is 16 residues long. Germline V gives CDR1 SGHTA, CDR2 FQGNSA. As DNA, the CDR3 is TGTGCCAGCAGTTACACTATTCGGGGGCCAGCGAATGGCTACACCTTC. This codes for CASSYTIRGPANGYTF.

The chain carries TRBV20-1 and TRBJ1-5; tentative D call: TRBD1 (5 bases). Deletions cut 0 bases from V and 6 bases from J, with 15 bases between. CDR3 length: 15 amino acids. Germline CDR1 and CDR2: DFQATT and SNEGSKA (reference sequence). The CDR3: CSARELGAESQPQHF. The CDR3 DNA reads TGCAGTGCTAGAGAGCTAGGGGCGGAAAGTCAGCCCCAGCATTTT.

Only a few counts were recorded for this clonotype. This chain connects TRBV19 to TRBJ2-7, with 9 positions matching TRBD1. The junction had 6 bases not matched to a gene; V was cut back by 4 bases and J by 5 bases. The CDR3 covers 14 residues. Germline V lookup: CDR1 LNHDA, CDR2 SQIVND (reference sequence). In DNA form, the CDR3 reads TGTGCCAGTAGTAGGACAGGGGTCGGCGACGAGCAGTACTTC. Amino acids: CASSRTGVGDEQYF. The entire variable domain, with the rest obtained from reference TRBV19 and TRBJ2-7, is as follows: DGGITQSPKYLFRKEGQNVTLSCEQNLNHDAMYWYRQDPGQGLRLIYYSQIVNDFQKGDIAEGYSVSREKKESFPLTVTSAQKNPTAFYLCASSRTGVGDEQYFGPGTRLTVT.

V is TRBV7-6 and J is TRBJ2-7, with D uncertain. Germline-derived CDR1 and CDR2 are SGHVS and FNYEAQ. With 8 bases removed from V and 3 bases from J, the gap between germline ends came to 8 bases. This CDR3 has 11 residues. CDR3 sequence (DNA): TGTGCCAGCTTAAATGGCTACGAGCAGTACTTC. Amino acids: CASLNGYEQYF.

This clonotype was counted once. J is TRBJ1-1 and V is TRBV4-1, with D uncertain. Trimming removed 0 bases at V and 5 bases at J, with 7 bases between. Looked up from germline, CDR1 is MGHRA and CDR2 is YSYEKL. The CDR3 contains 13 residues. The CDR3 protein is CASSQEQTTEAFF. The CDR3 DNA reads TGCGCCAGCAGCCAAGAACAAACAACTGAAGCTTTCTTT.

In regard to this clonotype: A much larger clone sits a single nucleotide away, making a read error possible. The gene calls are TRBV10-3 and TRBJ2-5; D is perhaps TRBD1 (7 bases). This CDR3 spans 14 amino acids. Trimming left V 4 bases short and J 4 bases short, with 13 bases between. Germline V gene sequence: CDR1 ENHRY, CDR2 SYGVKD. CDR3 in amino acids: CAISATGEVETQYF. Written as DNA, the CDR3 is TGTGCCATCAGTGCCACAGGGGAGGTAGAGACCCAGTACTTC.

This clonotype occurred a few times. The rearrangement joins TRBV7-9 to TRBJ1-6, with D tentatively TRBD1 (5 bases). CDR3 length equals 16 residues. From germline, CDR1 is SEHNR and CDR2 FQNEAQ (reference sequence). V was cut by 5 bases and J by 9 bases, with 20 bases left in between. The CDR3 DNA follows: TGTGCCAGCAGCCAAGATCCGACGACAGACCTTTCACCCCTCCACTTT. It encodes CASSQDPTTDLSPLHF.

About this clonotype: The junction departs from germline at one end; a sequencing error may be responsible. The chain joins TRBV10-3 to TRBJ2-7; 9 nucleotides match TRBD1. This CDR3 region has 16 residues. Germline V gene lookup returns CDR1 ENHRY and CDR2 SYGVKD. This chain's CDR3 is CASSGIGTGKTYEQYF. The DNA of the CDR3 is TGTGCCAGCAGTGGAATCGGGACAGGGAAAACCTACGAGCAGTACTTC.

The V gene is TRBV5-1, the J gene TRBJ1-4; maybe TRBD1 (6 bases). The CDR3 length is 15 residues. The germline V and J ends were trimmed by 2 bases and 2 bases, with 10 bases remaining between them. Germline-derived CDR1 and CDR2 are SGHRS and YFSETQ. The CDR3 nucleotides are TGCGCCAGCAGCTTACCGCAGGGGACTAATGAAAAACTGTTTTTT. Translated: CASSLPQGTNEKLFF.

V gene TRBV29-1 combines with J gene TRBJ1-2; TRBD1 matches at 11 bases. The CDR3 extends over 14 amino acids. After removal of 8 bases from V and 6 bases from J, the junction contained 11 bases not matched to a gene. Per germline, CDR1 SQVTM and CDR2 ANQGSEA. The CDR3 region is CSTPRDRGTNGYTF. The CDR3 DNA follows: TGCAGCACACCCCGGGACAGGGGGACGAATGGCTACACCTTC.

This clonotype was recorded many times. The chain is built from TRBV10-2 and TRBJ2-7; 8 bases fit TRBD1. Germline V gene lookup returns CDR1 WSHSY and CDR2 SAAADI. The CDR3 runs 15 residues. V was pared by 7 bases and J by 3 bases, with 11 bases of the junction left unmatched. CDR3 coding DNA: TGCGCCAGCAAGTTCCAACTGGGGACAGGCTACGAGCAGTACTTC. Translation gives CASKFQLGTGYEQYF.

CDR3 DNA sequence: TGCAGCCTTGGGGAAGGACAGGGGGAAGCTTTCTTT. This translates into CSLGEGQGEAFF. The gene calls are TRBV29-1 and TRBJ1-1, with 9 bases lining up with TRBD1. V trimming: 8 bases; J trimming: 8 bases; junction bases outside the gene matches: 9. This CDR3 is built from 12 residues. The germline CDR1 and CDR2 sequences are SQVTM and ANQGSEA.

The CDR3 reads CASSFSGPRTDTQYF. CDR3 nucleotide sequence: TGTGCCAGCAGCTTTAGCGGACCTCGCACAGATACGCAGTATTTT. The chain recombines TRBV7-2 with TRBJ2-3, with D possibly being TRBD2 (6 bases). Germline CDR1 and CDR2: SGHTA and FQGNSA. V was clipped by 3 bases and J by 1 base, with 11 bases between them. The CDR3 has 15 residues.

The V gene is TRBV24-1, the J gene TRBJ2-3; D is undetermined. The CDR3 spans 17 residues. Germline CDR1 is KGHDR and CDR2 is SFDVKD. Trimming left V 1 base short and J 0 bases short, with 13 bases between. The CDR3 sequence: CATSDLASASSTDTQYF. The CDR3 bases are TGTGCCACCAGTGATTTAGCTTCGGCTTCTAGCACAGATACGCAGTATTTT.

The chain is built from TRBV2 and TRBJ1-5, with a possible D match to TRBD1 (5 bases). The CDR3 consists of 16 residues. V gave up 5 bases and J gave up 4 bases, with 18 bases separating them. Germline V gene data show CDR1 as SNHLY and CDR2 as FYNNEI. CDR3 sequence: CASSLARAYSNQPQHF. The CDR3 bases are TGTGCCAGCAGTTTGGCCAGGGCCTATAGTAATCAGCCCCAGCATTTT.

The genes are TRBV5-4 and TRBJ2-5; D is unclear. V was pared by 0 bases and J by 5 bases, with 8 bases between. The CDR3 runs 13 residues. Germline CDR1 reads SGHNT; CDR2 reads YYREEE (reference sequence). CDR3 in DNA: TGTGCCAGCAGCTTGGGTCTTATGGAGACCCAGTACTTC. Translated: CASSLGLMETQYF. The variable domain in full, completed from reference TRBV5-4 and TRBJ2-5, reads ETGVTQSPTHLIKTRGQQVTLRCSSQSGHNTVSWYQQALGQGPQFIFQYYREEENGRGNFPPRFSGLQFPNYSSELNVNALELDDSALYLCASSLGLMETQYFGPGTRLLVL.

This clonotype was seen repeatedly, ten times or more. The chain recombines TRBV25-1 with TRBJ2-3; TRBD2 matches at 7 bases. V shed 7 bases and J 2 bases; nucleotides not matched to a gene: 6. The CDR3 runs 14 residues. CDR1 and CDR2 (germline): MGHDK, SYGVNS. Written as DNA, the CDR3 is TGTGCCAGCACCCAAGCGGGACCCACAGATACGCAGTATTTT. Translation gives CASTQAGPTDTQYF.

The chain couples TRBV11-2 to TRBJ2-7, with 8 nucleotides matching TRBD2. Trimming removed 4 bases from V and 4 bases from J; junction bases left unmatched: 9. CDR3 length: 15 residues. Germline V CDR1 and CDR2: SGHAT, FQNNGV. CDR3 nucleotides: TGTGCCAGCAGCTCCCGACTAGCGTCGGTATACGAGCAGTACTTC. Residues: CASSSRLASVYEQYF.

CDR3 in DNA: TGTGCCAGCAGTTGGGGGGTCTACGAGCAGTACTTC. Amino acid sequence: CASSWGVYEQYF. This rearrangement joins TRBV12-3 or TRBV12-4 to TRBJ2-7; possibly TRBD2 for D (6 bases). The CDR3 runs 12 residues. The germline V and J ends were trimmed by 4 bases and 3 bases, with 7 bases remaining between them.

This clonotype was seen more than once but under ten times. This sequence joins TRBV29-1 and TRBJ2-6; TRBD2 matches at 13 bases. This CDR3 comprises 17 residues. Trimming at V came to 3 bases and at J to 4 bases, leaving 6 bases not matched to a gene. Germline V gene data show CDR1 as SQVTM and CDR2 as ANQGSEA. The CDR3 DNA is TGCAGCGTTGAGACTAGCGGGAGGCCCCCCGGGGCCAACGTCCTGACTTTC. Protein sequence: CSVETSGRPPGANVLTF.